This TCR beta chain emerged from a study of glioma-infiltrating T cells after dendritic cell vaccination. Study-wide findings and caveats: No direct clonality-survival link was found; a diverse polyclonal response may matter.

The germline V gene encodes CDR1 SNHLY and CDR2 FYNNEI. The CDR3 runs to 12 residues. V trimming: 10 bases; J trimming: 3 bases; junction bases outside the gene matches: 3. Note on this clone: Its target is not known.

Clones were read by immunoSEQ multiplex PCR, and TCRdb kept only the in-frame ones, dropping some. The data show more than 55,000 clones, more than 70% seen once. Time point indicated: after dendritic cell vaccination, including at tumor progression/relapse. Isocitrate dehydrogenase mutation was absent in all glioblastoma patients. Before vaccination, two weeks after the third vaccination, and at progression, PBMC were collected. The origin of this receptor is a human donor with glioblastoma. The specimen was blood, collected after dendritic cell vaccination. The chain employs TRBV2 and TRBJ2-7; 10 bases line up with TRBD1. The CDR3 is CAKGQGGYEQYF. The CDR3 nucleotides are TGTGCCAAAGGACAGGGGGGCTACGAGCAGTACTTC.